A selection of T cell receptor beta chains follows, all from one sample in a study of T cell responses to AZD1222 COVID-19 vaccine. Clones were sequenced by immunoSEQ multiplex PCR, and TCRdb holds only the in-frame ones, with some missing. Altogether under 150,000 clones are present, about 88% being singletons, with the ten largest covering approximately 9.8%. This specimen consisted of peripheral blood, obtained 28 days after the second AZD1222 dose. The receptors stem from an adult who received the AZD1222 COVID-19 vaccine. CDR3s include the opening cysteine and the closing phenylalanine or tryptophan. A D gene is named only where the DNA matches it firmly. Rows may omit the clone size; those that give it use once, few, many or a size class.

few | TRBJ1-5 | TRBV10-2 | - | CASSGESQPQHF | TGCGCCAGCAGTGGAGAAAGCCAGCCCCAGCATTTT
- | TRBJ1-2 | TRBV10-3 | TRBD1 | CAIAGTGVDGYTF | TGTGCCATAGCCGGGACAGGGGTCGATGGCTACACCTTC
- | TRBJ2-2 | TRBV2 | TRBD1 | CASSVDKSSGGGMTGELFF | TGTGCCAGCAGCGTCGATAAGAGCTCAGGGGGCGGAATGACCGGGGAGCTGTTTTTT
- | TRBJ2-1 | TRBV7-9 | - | CASSSQRSSYNEQFF | TGTGCCAGCAGCTCCCAGCGGAGCTCCTACAATGAGCAGTTCTTC
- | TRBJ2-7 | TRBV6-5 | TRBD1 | CATKTGQDEQYF | TGTGCCACCAAGACAGGGCAGGACGAGCAGTACTTC
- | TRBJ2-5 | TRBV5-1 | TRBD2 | CASSQQGLAVTQETQYF | TGCGCCAGCAGCCAACAGGGACTAGCGGTTACGCAAGAGACCCAGTACTTC
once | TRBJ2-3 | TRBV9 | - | CASSEGLGDTQYF | TGTGCCAGCAGCGAGGGGTTAGGAGATACGCAGTATTTT
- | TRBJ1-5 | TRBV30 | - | CAWSLPYSSNQPQHF | TGTGCCTGGAGTTTACCCTACAGTAGCAATCAGCCCCAGCATTTT
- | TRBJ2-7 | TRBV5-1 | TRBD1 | CASSLTSGTGYPIYEQYF | TGCGCCAGCAGCTTGACTTCCGGGACAGGGTATCCCATCTACGAGCAGTACTTC
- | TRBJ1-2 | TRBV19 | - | CASSADSYPNYGYTF | TGTGCCAGTAGTGCCGACAGTTACCCTAACTATGGCTACACCTTC
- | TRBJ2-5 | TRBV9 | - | CASSVDGGAETQYF | TGTGCCAGCAGCGTAGATGGGGGGGCTGAGACCCAGTACTTC
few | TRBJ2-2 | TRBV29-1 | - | CSVSQGSNTGELFF | TGCAGCGTTTCCCAGGGGTCAAACACCGGGGAGCTGTTTTTT
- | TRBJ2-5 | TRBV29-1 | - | CSLKQGQETQYF | TGCAGCCTAAAGCAGGGACAAGAGACCCAGTACTTC
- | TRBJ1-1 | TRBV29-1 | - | CSVVRGNTEAFF | TGCAGCGTTGTCAGGGGGAACACTGAAGCTTTCTTT
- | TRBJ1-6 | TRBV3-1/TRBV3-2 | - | CASSLMGGVNSPLHF | TGTGCCAGCAGCCTGATGGGAGGAGTTAATTCACCCCTCCACTTT
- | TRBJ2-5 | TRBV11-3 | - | CASSLEGETQYF | TGTGCCAGCAGCTTAGAGGGAGAGACCCAGTACTTC
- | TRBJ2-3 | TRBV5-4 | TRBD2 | CASRERGGTDTQYF | TGTGCCTCCCGGGAGCGGGGGGGGACAGATACGCAGTATTTT
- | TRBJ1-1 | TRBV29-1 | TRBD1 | CSVAGTGSEGFF | TGCAGCGTTGCCGGGACAGGGAGTGAAGGTTTCTTT
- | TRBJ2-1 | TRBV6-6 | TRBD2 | CASSYSGGSSYNEQFF | TGTGCCAGCAGTTACTCTGGCGGGAGCTCCTACAATGAGCAGTTCTTC
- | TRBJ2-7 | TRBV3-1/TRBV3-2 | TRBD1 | CASSQMGQGSYEQYF | TGTGCCAGCAGCCAGATGGGACAGGGGTCCTACGAGCAGTACTTC
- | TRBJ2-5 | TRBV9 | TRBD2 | CASSGEGTSYETQYF | TGTGCCAGCAGCGGAGAGGGGACTAGTTACGAGACCCAGTACTTC
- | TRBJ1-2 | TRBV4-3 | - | CASSQESTGDTNYGYTF | TGCGCCAGCAGCCAAGAGAGCACAGGAGATACTAACTATGGCTACACCTTC
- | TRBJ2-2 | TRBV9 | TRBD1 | CASSGGTANTGELFF | TGTGCCAGCAGCGGAGGGACAGCGAACACCGGGGAGCTGTTTTTT
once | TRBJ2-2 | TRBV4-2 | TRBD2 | CASRTSGGHTGELFF | TGTGCCAGCAGAACTAGCGGGGGGCACACCGGGGAGCTGTTTTTT
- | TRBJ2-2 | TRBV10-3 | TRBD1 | CAIRDRNTGELFF | TGTGCCATCCGGGACAGGAACACCGGGGAGCTGTTTTTT
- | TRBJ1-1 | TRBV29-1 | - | CSVEMNTEAFF | TGCAGCGTTGAAATGAACACTGAAGCTTTCTTT
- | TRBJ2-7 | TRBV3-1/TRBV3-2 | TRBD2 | CASSHKVAGAIEQYF | TGTGCCAGCAGCCATAAAGTAGCGGGAGCCATCGAGCAGTACTTC
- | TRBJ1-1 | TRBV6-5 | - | CASSYDNRLTEAFF | TGTGCCAGCAGTTACGATAATAGGCTCACTGAAGCTTTCTTT
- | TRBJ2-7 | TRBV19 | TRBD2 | CASKETSGYEQYF | TGTGCCAGTAAGGAGACTAGCGGCTACGAGCAGTACTTC
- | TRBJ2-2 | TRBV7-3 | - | CASSLLQDPTELFF | TGTGCCAGCAGCTTACTACAGGATCCCACAGAGCTGTTTTTT
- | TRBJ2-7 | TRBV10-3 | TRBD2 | CAISEPGLAGVGEQYF | TGTGCCATCAGTGAGCCGGGACTAGCGGGAGTGGGCGAGCAGTACTTC
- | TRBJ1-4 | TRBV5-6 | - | CASSLGPPSDNEKLFF | TGTGCCAGCAGCCTGGGACCTCCCAGCGACAATGAAAAACTGTTTTTT